This TCR beta chain was documented in a study of tissue T cells after allogeneic stem cell transplantation. A remark on this clone: The gene names given are mouse names. The read ends 1 residue shy of where the CDR3 ends; the end is completed using the germline J gene.

Per the germline V gene, CDR1 is KGHPV and CDR2 is FQNQEV (reference sequence). The CDR3 runs 15 residues. Trimming at V came to 4 bases and at J to 0 bases, leaving 2 bases not matched to a gene. Sequencing of TCRbeta CDR3 at survey depth gave sequences and template counts. Profiled with immunoSEQ multiplex PCR; TCRdb holds only in-frame clones, not every one. The sample consists of more than 45,000 clones, nearly 75% of them appearing once. This TCR came from a pool of C57BL/6 mice in good health. The chain couples TRBV26 to TRBJ2-7, with 11 bases matching TRBD2. Input material: sorted cells pooled from one or two spleens. The sequenced CDR3 bases are TGTGCCAGCAGTCGGGACTGGGGGAGCTCCTATGAACAGTAC. As protein: CASSRDWGSSYEQY. In full, the CDR3 is CASSRDWGSSYEQYF.